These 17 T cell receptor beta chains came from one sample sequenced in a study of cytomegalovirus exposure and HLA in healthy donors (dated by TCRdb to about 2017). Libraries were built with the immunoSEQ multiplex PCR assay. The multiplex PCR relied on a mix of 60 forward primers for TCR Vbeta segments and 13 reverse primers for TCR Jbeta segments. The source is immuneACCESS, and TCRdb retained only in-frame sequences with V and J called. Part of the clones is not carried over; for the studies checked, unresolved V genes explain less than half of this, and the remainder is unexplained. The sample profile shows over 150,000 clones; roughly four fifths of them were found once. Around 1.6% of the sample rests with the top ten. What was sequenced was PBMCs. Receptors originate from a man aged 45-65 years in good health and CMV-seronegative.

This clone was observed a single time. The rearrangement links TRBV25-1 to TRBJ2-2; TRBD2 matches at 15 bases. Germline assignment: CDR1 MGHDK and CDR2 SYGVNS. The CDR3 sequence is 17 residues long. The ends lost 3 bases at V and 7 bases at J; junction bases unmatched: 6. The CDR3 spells CASSDWTSGRVGGELFF. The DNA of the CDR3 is TGTGCCAGCAGTGATTGGACTAGCGGGAGGGTAGGCGGGGAGCTGTTTTTT.

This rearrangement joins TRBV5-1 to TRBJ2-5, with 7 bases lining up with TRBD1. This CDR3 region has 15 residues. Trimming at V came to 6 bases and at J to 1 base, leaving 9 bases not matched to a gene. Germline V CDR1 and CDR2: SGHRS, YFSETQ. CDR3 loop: CASTSDRAGQETQYF. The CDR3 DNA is TGCGCCAGCACCTCAGACAGGGCGGGCCAAGAGACCCAGTACTTC.

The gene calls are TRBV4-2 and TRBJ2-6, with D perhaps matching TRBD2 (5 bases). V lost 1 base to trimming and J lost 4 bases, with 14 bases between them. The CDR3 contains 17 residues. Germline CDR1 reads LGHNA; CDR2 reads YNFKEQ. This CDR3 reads CASSQATKVSGANVLTF. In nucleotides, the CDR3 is TGTGCCAGCAGCCAAGCGACTAAAGTATCAGGGGCCAACGTCCTGACTTTC.

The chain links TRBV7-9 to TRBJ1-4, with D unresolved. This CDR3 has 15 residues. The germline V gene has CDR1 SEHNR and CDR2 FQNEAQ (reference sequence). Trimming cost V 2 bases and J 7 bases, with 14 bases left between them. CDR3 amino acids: CASSLRGNRVEKLFF. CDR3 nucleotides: TGTGCCAGCAGCTTAAGAGGGAATCGGGTTGAAAAACTGTTTTTT.

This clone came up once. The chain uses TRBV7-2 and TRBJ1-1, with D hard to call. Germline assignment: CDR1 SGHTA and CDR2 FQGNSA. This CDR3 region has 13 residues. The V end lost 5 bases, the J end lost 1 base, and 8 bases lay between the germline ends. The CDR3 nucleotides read TGTGCCAGCAGCCTAAGAGAGAACACTGAAGCTTTCTTT. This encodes CASSLRENTEAFF.

The CDR3 bases are TGTGCCAGCAGCTCATCCGGGGGAGTTCGGAATCAGCCCCAGCATTTT. It translates to CASSSSGGVRNQPQHF. The rearrangement links TRBV27 to TRBJ1-5, with a possible D match to TRBD1 (5 bases). There are 16 residues in the CDR3. Germline V gene sequence: CDR1 MNHEY, CDR2 SMNVEV (reference sequence). Trimming pared 6 bases from V and 4 bases from J, leaving 19 bases between.

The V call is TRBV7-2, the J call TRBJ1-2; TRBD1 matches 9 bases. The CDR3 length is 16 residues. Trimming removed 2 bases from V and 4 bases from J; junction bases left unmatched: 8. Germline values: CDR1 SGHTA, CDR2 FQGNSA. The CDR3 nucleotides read TGTGCCAGCAGCTTAACCCCGGGACAGGGTGTCTATGGCTACACCTTC. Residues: CASSLTPGQGVYGYTF.

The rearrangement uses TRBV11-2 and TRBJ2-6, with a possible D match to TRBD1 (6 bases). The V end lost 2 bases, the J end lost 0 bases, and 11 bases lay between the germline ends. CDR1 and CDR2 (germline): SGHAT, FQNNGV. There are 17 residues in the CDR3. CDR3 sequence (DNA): TGTGCCAGCAGCTTAAACAGGGTAATCTCTGGGGCCAACGTCCTGACTTTC. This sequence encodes CASSLNRVISGANVLTF.

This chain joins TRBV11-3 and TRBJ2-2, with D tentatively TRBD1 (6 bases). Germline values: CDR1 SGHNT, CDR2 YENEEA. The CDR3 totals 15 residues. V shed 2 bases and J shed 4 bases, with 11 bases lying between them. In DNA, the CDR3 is TGTGCCAGCAGCTTAAGGGGGTTGAGCACCGGGGAGCTGTTTTTT. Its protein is CASSLRGLSTGELFF.

The CDR3 reads CASSLGDSGAYEQYF. The CDR3 nucleotides are TGTGCCAGCAGCTTAGGGGATAGCGGGGCGTACGAGCAGTACTTC. The rearrangement links TRBV7-9 to TRBJ2-7, with 8 bases identical to TRBD2. The V and J ends lost 1 base and 4 bases, in that order; junction bases with no gene match: 6. The germline gives CDR1 SEHNR, CDR2 FQNEAQ (reference sequence). The CDR3 covers 15 residues.

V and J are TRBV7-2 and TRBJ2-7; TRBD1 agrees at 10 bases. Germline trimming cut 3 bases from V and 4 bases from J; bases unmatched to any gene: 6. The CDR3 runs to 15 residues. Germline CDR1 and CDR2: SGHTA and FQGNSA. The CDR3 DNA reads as TGTGCCAGCAGCTTGGGGACAGGGGCGTTTTACGAGCAGTACTTC. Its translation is CASSLGTGAFYEQYF. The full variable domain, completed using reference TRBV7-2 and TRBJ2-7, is GAGVSQSPSNKVTEKGKDVELRCDPISGHTALYWYRQSLGQGLEFLIYFQGNSAPDKSGLPSDRFSAERTGGSVSTLTIQRTQQEDSAVYLCASSLGTGAFYEQYFGPGTRLTVT.

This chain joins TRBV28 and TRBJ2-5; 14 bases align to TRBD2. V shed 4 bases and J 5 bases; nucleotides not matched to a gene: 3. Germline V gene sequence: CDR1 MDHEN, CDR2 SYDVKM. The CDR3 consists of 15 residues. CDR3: CASSSGTSGSETQYF. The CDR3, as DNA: TGTGCCAGCAGTTCCGGGACTAGCGGGAGTGAGACCCAGTACTTC. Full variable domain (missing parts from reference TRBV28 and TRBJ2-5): DVKVTQSSRYLVKRTGEKVFLECVQDMDHENMFWYRQDPGLGLRLIYFSYDVKMKEKGDIPEGYSVSREKKERFSLILESASTNQTSMYLCASSSGTSGSETQYFGPGTRLLVL.

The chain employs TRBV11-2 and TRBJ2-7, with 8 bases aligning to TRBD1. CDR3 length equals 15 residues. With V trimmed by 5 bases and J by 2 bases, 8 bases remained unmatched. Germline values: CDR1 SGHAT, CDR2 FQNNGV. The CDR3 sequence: CASSLAPGQAYEQYF. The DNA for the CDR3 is TGTGCCAGCAGCCTAGCCCCGGGACAGGCCTACGAGCAGTACTTC.

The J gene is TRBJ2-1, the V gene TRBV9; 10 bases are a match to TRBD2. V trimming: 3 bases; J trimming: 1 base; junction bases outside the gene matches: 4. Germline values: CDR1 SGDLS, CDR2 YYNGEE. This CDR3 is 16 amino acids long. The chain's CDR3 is CASSGLAGGSYNEQFF. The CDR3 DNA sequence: TGTGCCAGCAGCGGACTAGCGGGCGGATCCTACAATGAGCAGTTCTTC.

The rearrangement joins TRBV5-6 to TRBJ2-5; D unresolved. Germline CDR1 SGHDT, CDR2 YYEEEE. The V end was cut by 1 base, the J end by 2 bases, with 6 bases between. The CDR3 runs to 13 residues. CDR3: CASSLTQQETQYF. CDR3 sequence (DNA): TGTGCCAGCAGCTTGACACAGCAAGAGACCCAGTACTTC.

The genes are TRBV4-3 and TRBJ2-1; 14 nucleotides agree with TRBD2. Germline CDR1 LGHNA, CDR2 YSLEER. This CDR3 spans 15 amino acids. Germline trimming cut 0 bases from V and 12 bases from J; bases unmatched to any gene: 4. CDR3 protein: CASSQEGLAGAGQFF. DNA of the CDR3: TGCGCCAGCAGCCAAGAGGGACTAGCGGGGGCGGGGCAGTTCTTC.

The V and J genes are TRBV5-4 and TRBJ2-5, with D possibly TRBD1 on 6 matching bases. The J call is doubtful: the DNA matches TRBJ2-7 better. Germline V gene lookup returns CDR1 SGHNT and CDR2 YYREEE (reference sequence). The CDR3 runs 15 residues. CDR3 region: CASSWKGEKLYEQYF. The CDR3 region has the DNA TGTGCCAGCAGCTGGAAGGGGGAAAAACTGTACGAGCAGTACTTC.